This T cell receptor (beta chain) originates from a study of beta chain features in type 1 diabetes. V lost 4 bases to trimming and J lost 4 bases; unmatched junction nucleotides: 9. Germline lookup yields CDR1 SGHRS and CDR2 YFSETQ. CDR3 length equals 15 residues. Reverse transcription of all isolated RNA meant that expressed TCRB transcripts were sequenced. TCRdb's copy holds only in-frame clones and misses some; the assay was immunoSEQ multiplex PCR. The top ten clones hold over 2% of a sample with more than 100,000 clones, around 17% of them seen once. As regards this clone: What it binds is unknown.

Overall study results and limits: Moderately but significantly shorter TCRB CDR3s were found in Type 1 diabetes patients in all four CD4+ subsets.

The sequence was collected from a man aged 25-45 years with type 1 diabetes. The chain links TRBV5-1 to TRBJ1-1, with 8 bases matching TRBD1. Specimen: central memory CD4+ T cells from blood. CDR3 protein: CASSLNGQGGTEAFF. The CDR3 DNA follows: TGCGCCAGCAGCCTAAATGGACAGGGTGGCACTGAAGCTTTCTTT.